This TCR beta chain emerged from a study of blood T cell repertoires in COVID-19. Study at large: Specimens from acute and convalescent COVID-19 originated in the United States, Italy and Spain. The analysed material was cDNA or gDNA that came from T cells, B-cell-depleted T cells, or PBMCs.

Patients at the Seattle site were enrolled during active infection and followed longitudinally. In the study's own analysis: Estimates of nucleated cell counts were drawn from the amplification of reference gene primers. Produced via immunoSEQ multiplex PCR; TCRdb's table is partial and in-frame only. V and J calls and clone size are as listed in that table; D and trimming were resolved from the DNA. The profile shows some 270,000 clones, roughly 84% of them singletons. CDR1 and CDR2 (germline): SGHTA, FQGNSA. The CDR3 has 16 residues. The V and J ends lost 3 bases and 0 bases respectively, with 12 bases between them.

What was sequenced was peripheral blood. The V gene is TRBV7-2, the J gene TRBJ1-5; D not certain. The TCR was taken from a human donor with COVID-19, enrolled during active disease. The donor label of this sample is uncertain. CDR3 DNA sequence: TGTGCCAGCAGCTTGAATAGCCCTAATAGCAATCAGCCCCAGCATTTT. This translates into CASSLNSPNSNQPQHF.